A single sample is the source of the 18 T cell receptor beta chains below, sequenced in a study of T cell responses to AZD1222 COVID-19 vaccine. Only in-frame clones appear in the TCRdb table, and some are missing; sequencing was by immunoSEQ multiplex PCR. The repertoire includes about 83,000 clones, 85% to 90% of them detected once, and approximately 4.5% sits in the top ten. The sequencing used peripheral blood, collected on day 0 of MenACWY control vaccination. These receptors all stem from an adult in good health.

This clone was recorded once. This chain connects TRBV7-9 to TRBJ2-2, with D perhaps TRBD2 (5 bases). CDR3 length equals 14 residues. Germline V gene lookup returns CDR1 SEHNR and CDR2 FQNEAQ (reference sequence). The V end lost 4 bases, the J end lost 1 base, and 7 bases lay between the germline ends. In DNA, the CDR3 is TGTGCCAGCAGCTGGGCGGGGAACACCGGGGAGCTGTTTTTT. Protein product: CASSWAGNTGELFF.

This CDR3 is CASSPLSEEKLFF. Written as DNA, the CDR3 is TGTGCCAGCTCACCACTGTCAGAAGAAAAACTGTTTTTT. The chain joins TRBV18 to TRBJ1-4; no reliable D call. Germline CDR1 is KGHSH and CDR2 is LQKENI. V was clipped by 1 base and J by 8 bases, with 8 bases between them. The CDR3 totals 13 residues. Full variable domain (outside the CDR3, taken from reference TRBV18 and TRBJ1-4): NAGVMQNPRHLVRRRGQEARLRCSPMKGHSHVYWYRQLPEEGLKFMVYLQKENIIDESGMPKERFSAEFPKEGPSILRIQQVVRGDSAAYFCASSPLSEEKLFFGSGTQLSVL.

The V and J genes are TRBV12-3 or TRBV12-4 and TRBJ1-2; D perhaps matches TRBD1 (6 bases). The CDR3 is 13 residues long. Trimming took off 6 bases at V and 10 bases at J, with 18 bases between the two ends. This chain's CDR3 is CASRSPGQVDYTF. The DNA of the CDR3 is TGTGCCAGCAGATCACCGGGACAAGTAGACTACACCTTC.

V gene TRBV15 combines with J gene TRBJ1-3; D uncertain. The CDR3 runs to 16 residues. Germline V gene data show CDR1 as LNHNV and CDR2 as YYDKDF (reference sequence). V gave up 0 bases and J gave up 0 bases, with 9 bases separating them. In nucleotides, the CDR3 is TGTGCCACCAGCAGAGATCGAGGGAACTCTGGAAACACCATATATTTT. It specifies CATSRDRGNSGNTIYF.

This rearrangement joins TRBV28 to TRBJ1-6; D is unresolved. There are 15 residues in the CDR3. Germline-derived CDR1 and CDR2 are MDHEN and SYDVKM. The V end lost 2 bases, the J end lost 4 bases, and 9 bases lay between the germline ends. CDR3 bases: TGTGCCAGCAGTTTAAGTGGGCAGTATAATTCACCCCTCCACTTT. Protein product: CASSLSGQYNSPLHF.

The CDR3 bases are TGTGCCAGCAGTCCCCTCCCCGGGGCGGGGGCCAATGAGCAGTTCTTC. Its protein product is CASSPLPGAGANEQFF. The rearrangement joins TRBV6-2 or TRBV6-3 to TRBJ2-1, with D possibly being TRBD2 (7 bases). Trimming shortened V by 5 bases and J by 6 bases, and 20 bases separated the two germline ends. Germline values: CDR1 MNHEY, CDR2 SVGEGT. The CDR3 runs 16 residues.

This chain links TRBV5-1 with TRBJ2-7, with D unresolved. V dropped 0 bases and J dropped 3 bases, with 7 bases sitting between them. Germline V gene sequence: CDR1 SGHRS, CDR2 YFSETQ. The CDR3 contains 13 residues. The chain's CDR3 is CASSLGTLYEQYF. Here the CDR3 DNA reads TGCGCCAGCAGCTTGGGTACACTCTACGAGCAGTACTTC. Filled out from reference TRBV5-1 and TRBJ2-7, the complete variable domain reads KAGVTQTPRYLIKTRGQQVTLSCSPISGHRSVSWYQQTPGQGLQFLFEYFSETQRNKGNFPGRFSGRQFSNSRSEMNVSTLELGDSALYLCASSLGTLYEQYFGPGTRLTVT.

This clone has only one observation. The rearrangement uses TRBV7-6 and TRBJ2-5; perhaps TRBD2 as D (6 bases). V was pared by 5 bases and J by 2 bases, with 15 bases between. Germline CDR1 and CDR2: SGHVS and FNYEAQ. The CDR3 loop spans 15 amino acids. The CDR3 DNA sequence: TGTGCCAGCAGCCCGGATAGCGCGGGGCAAGAGACCCAGTACTTC. This gives the protein CASSPDSAGQETQYF.

CDR3 coding DNA: TGTGCCAGCAGTGACAGGGATCACCCCGGGGAGCTGTTTTTT. Encoded protein: CASSDRDHPGELFF. The V and J genes are TRBV6-4 and TRBJ2-2; D gene ambiguous. Germline V gene sequence: CDR1 MRHNA, CDR2 SNTAGT. The CDR3 length is 14 residues. V was pared by 2 bases and J by 6 bases, with 10 bases between.

The rearrangement uses TRBV6-2 or TRBV6-3 and TRBJ2-1, with D perhaps TRBD1 (5 bases). Trimming cost V 6 bases and J 7 bases, with 31 bases left between them. Germline V gene lookup returns CDR1 MNHEY and CDR2 SVGEGT. The CDR3 loop spans 19 amino acids. The CDR3 DNA is TGTGCCAGCAGCCAACGTTCGGACACCAAGTTATGGGGTGTGAATGAGCAGTTCTTC. This codes for CASSQRSDTKLWGVNEQFF.

V is TRBV4-1 and J is TRBJ2-7; TRBD1 might be the D (5 bases). The CDR3 loop spans 19 amino acids. Germline V gene sequence: CDR1 MGHRA, CDR2 YSYEKL. V was pared by 0 bases and J by 3 bases, with 24 bases between. CDR3 DNA sequence: TGCGCCAGCAGCCAAGATCTAGGCCAGGGAAGATCCCACTACTACGAGCAGTACTTC. Translated, it gives CASSQDLGQGRSHYYEQYF.

A few counts support this clone. The chain carries TRBV7-9 and TRBJ1-2; tentative D call: TRBD1 (6 bases). V lost 6 bases and J 8 bases, leaving 13 bases between the germline ends. The CDR3 has 12 residues. Germline values: CDR1 SEHNR, CDR2 FQNEAQ (reference sequence). DNA for the CDR3: TGTGCCAGCAGTAGGGGGGCTGGAGGCTACACCTTC. Translation: CASSRGAGGYTF. Using reference TRBV7-9 and TRBJ1-2 for the parts outside the CDR3, the full variable domain is DTGVSQNPRHKITKRGQNVTFRCDPISEHNRLYWYRQTLGQGPEFLTYFQNEAQLEKSRLLSDRFSAERPKGSFSTLEIQRTEQGDSAMYLCASSRGAGGYTFGSGTRLTVV.

This clone is a singleton in its sample. The rearrangement links TRBV5-1 to TRBJ2-3, with 7 bases matching TRBD2. With V trimmed by 0 bases and J by 1 base, 5 bases remained unmatched. The CDR3 spans 16 residues. From germline, CDR1 is SGHRS and CDR2 YFSETQ. The CDR3 sequence: CASSLDGGGGTDTQYF. The DNA for the CDR3 is TGCGCCAGCAGCTTGGATGGGGGAGGGGGCACAGATACGCAGTATTTT.

This clone has just one count. This CDR3 reads CASSRTDLAKNIQYF. In nucleotides, the CDR3 is TGTGCCAGCAGCCGGACAGACCTAGCCAAAAACATTCAGTACTTC. The gene calls are TRBV5-6 and TRBJ2-4; D perhaps matches TRBD1 (6 bases). The CDR3 contains 15 residues. The ends were cut back, 4 bases at V and 0 bases at J, with 11 bases in the middle. The germline CDR1 and CDR2 sequences are SGHDT and YYEEEE.

For the CDR3, the DNA is TGTGCCAGCAGCTTAGACCGACAGGGCTGGTCACCCCTCCACTTT. Translating it yields CASSLDRQGWSPLHF. The chain carries TRBV7-2 and TRBJ1-6, with 7 bases aligning to TRBD1. V dropped 1 base and J dropped 10; count of bases not matched to a gene: 7. Germline V gene lookup returns CDR1 SGHTA and CDR2 FQGNSA. The CDR3 totals 15 residues.

V is TRBV5-4 and J is TRBJ2-7; a weak D match, TRBD2 (5 bases). Trimming stripped 0 bases from V and 5 bases from J, with 12 bases between. This CDR3 region has 14 residues. Germline CDR1 SGHNT, CDR2 YYREEE (reference sequence). CDR3 DNA sequence: TGTGCCAGCAGCTTGGGTGGGAGAGGCGACGAGCAGTACTTC. Encoded protein: CASSLGGRGDEQYF.

The rearrangement joins TRBV18 to TRBJ1-4; tentatively, D is TRBD1 (5 bases). This CDR3 is 16 amino acids long. V was cut by 3 bases and J by 3 bases, with 14 bases left in between. Per germline, CDR1 KGHSH and CDR2 LQKENI. Here the CDR3 DNA reads TGTGCCAGCTCACCGTTTACAGACAGCTCTAATGAAAAACTGTTTTTT. Amino acid sequence: CASSPFTDSSNEKLFF.

The gene calls are TRBV29-1 and TRBJ2-6; D may be TRBD1 (5 bases). The length of the CDR3 is 13 residues. V shed 8 bases and J shed 3 bases, with 11 bases lying between them. The germline V gene has CDR1 SQVTM and CDR2 ANQGSEA. CDR3 in DNA: TGCAGCCTAGGGGAAATTGGGGCCAACGTCCTGACTTTC. It encodes CSLGEIGANVLTF.